The rows below give T cell receptor beta chains drawn from one sample of a study of blood T cells in healthy people across ages. A single record per CDR3 protein comes from TCRdb applying MiXCR to the 5' RACE reads. This table has about 730,000 distinct CDR3 sequences, 40% to 45% appearing once. The source material was blood. These receptors all come from an older woman in good health. The CDR3 runs from the conserved cysteine through the conserved F or W. Where a row states a size, it is once, few, many or the class of an expanded clone; other rows omit it.

size	V	J	CDR3
.	TRBV7-9	TRBJ1-1	CASSSPRNTEAFF
.	TRBV2	TRBJ2-5	CASSGDSLGETQYF
.	TRBV20-1	TRBJ2-3	CSAQRRTGNTDTQYF
few	TRBV11-2	TRBJ2-1	CASSLGGTGRSNEQFF
.	TRBV28	TRBJ2-7	CASSRQDREQYF
.	TRBV10-3	TRBJ2-5	CAISLGLMYQETQYF
.	TRBV7-3	TRBJ2-3	CASSGVSREVGDTQYF
.	TRBV27	TRBJ1-6	CASSLEPGQGTSPPHF
few	TRBV11-2	TRBJ2-1	CASSLARTSDEQFF
.	TRBV27	TRBJ1-5	CASSLSPGLNQPQHF
few	TRBV28	TRBJ1-6	CATTSDRSTSYSPLHF
.	TRBV15	TRBJ2-5	CATSPRPGLQETQYF
.	TRBV6-6	TRBJ2-2	CASRPTVAGELFF
many	TRBV7-9	TRBJ2-3	CASSLARGRTDTQYF
.	TRBV12-3/TRBV12-4	TRBJ2-5	CASSFRLDKYNEQYF
.	TRBV3-1	TRBJ2-5	CASSRRGSYNEQYF
.	TRBV14	TRBJ1-1	CASSSEGARTEAFF
.	TRBV10-3	TRBJ2-7	CAISKTAGAYEQYF
.	TRBV7-2	TRBJ2-1	CASSLAQWEETQFF
many	TRBV4-2	TRBJ2-4	CASSQVLRERVNIQYF
.	TRBV20-1	TRBJ2-2	CSARDSSGVTGELFF
.	TRBV7-2	TRBJ2-7	CASVVPSSYEQYF
few	TRBV29-1	TRBJ1-2	CSVWTGGHGYTF